One T cell receptor beta chain is described in this entry. Its cognate antigen is unknown. From CD4+ cells came CD45RA+ naive and CD45RA-negative memory subsets. Germline loops: CDR1 SGHVS, CDR2 FNYEAQ. The CDR3 has 15 residues. The V end was cut by 2 bases, the J end by 6 bases, with 17 bases between. This record belongs to a study of shared clonotypes between healthy human individuals. Study observations and caveats: The study found lower generation probabilities in non-shared clonotypes than in those shared by all four donors.

The data were produced by immunoSEQ multiplex PCR, yet TCRdb's version contains in-frame clones alone and is incomplete. The data contain about 1.5 million clones, around 98% of them seen just once; the ten biggest clones take up approximately 0.45%. This clonotype was obtained from a man aged 30 to 39 in good health. The chain has TRBV7-6 and TRBJ2-7; possibly TRBD2 for D (6 bases). The sample taken for sequencing was naive CD4+ T cells sorted from blood. Specified subset: CD45RA+ positively selected. CDR3 sequence reads: CASSLFEDASAEQYF. The CDR3 DNA reads TGTGCCAGCAGCTTATTTGAGGACGCTAGCGCCGAGCAGTACTTC.